A selection of T cell receptor beta chains follows, all from one sample in a study of T cells after yellow fever vaccination. TCRdb passed the 5' RACE reads through MiXCR, listing each CDR3 protein once. This sample has roughly 330,000 distinct CDR3 sequences, with roughly 6.8% found just once. This material consisted of PBMCs, taken 45 days after the first yellow fever vaccination. The receptor source for this set is a man between 18 and 35 years old who received the YFV17D yellow fever vaccine. Each CDR3 is given with its conserved first and last residue. D genes are given only for firm matches. The listing skips clone size in some rows; elsewhere it reads once, few, many or a size class.

abundance,d_gene,j_gene,v_gene,CDR3aa,CDR3nt
-,TRBD1,TRBJ2-5,TRBV20-1,CSARELVRGSETQYF,TGCAGTGCTAGAGAGTTGGTCAGGGGGTCGGAGACCCAGTACTTC
few,TRBD1,TRBJ2-5,TRBV6-2/TRBV6-3,CASSTFGQGSQTQYF,TGTGCCAGCAGTACCTTCGGACAGGGATCGCAGACCCAGTACTTC
-,-,TRBJ2-3,TRBV6-1,CASSSTYQDTQYF,TGTGCCAGCAGCTCGACCTACCAGGATACGCAGTATTTT
-,-,TRBJ1-1,TRBV10-3,CAISESRGTEAFF,TGTGCCATCAGTGAGTCAAGAGGGACTGAAGCTTTCTTT
few,-,TRBJ1-4,TRBV2,CASSYRAINEKLFF,TGTGCCAGCAGTTACAGGGCCATTAATGAAAAACTGTTTTTT
many,TRBD1,TRBJ1-2,TRBV6-2/TRBV6-3,CASSYSGQGWGGYTF,TGTGCCAGCAGTTACTCGGGACAGGGGTGGGGCGGCTACACCTTC
many,-,TRBJ2-7,TRBV6-2/TRBV6-3,CASSYYGITYEQYF,TGTGCCAGCAGTTACTACGGAATTACTTACGAGCAGTACTTC
few,-,TRBJ2-4,TRBV20-1,CSATLSVNKNIQYF,TGCAGTGCTACTCTCTCTGTGAACAAAAACATTCAGTACTTC
-,-,TRBJ2-5,TRBV27,CASRGAAKETQYF,TGTGCCAGCAGAGGGGCGGCCAAAGAGACCCAGTACTTC
many,TRBD2,TRBJ2-1,TRBV7-3,CASSGGSGGADEQFF,TGTGCCAGCAGCGGGGGCAGCGGGGGGGCCGATGAGCAGTTCTTC
few,TRBD1,TRBJ2-7,TRBV15,CATSRGDREYF,TGTGCCACCAGCCGGGGGGACAGGGAGTACTTC
few,TRBD1,TRBJ2-3,TRBV5-1,CASRYRDRGADTQYF,TGCGCCAGCAGGTACCGGGACAGGGGTGCAGATACGCAGTATTTT
many,-,TRBJ2-7,TRBV28,CASSLPGAAYEQYF,TGTGCCAGCAGTTTGCCGGGTGCGGCCTACGAGCAGTACTTC
many,-,TRBJ2-5,TRBV7-7,CASSQSLPETQYF,TGTGCTAGCAGCCAGTCCCTTCCGGAGACCCAGTACTTC
few,-,TRBJ1-1,TRBV6-2/TRBV6-3,CASTWEYGRTTEAFF,TGTGCCAGCACCTGGGAGTACGGTAGAACCACTGAAGCTTTCTTT
-,TRBD1,TRBJ1-6,TRBV6-5,CASSYSTRQGDSPLHF,TGTGCCAGCAGTTACTCGACAAGACAGGGGGATTCACCCCTCCACTTT
-,-,TRBJ2-5,TRBV12-3/TRBV12-4,CASSLRNGETQYF,TGTGCCAGCAGTTTACGGAACGGGGAGACCCAGTACTTC
few,-,TRBJ1-1,TRBV6-2/TRBV6-3,CASQGGLNTEAFF,TGTGCCAGCCAAGGGGGTTTGAACACTGAAGCTTTCTTT
-,-,TRBJ2-2,TRBV7-9,CASSDRDKPGELFF,TGTGCCAGCAGCGACCGGGATAAACCCGGGGAGCTGTTTTTT
-,-,TRBJ2-3,TRBV20-1,CSARILRGSDTQYF,TGCAGTGCTAGAATTCTGAGGGGGTCCGATACGCAGTATTTT
many,TRBD1,TRBJ2-3,TRBV20-1,CSARDWTGAGGTDTQYF,TGCAGTGCTAGAGATTGGACAGGGGCGGGTGGAACAGATACGCAGTATTTT
many,-,TRBJ2-3,TRBV18,CASSPGVPGAPDTQYF,TGTGCCAGCTCACCAGGGGTGCCCGGGGCCCCAGATACGCAGTATTTT
few,-,TRBJ1-2,TRBV7-9,CASSTGKNGYTF,TGTGCCAGCAGTACTGGCAAAAATGGCTACACCTTC
-,TRBD1,TRBJ2-5,TRBV20-1,CSARDVTGGAGKTQYF,TGCAGTGCTAGAGATGTAACAGGGGGCGCGGGTAAGACCCAGTACTTC
-,-,TRBJ2-2,TRBV24-1,CATSVPRGAGELFF,TGTGCCACCAGTGTCCCGCGGGGAGCCGGGGAGCTGTTTTTT
-,-,TRBJ2-1,TRBV5-1,CASSLVTGTISYNEQFF,TGCGCCAGCAGCTTGGTAACCGGGACGATTTCCTACAATGAGCAGTTCTTC
-,-,TRBJ2-2,TRBV5-4,CASSLGEGGELFF,TGTGCCAGCAGCTTGGGAGAGGGCGGGGAGCTGTTTTTT
few,-,TRBJ1-4,TRBV28,CASSWGGANEKLFF,TGTGCCAGCAGCTGGGGAGGGGCTAATGAAAAACTGTTTTTT
few,-,TRBJ2-2,TRBV5-1,CASTALLVQNTGELFF,TGCGCCAGCACCGCCCTCTTAGTACAGAACACCGGGGAGCTGTTTTTT
few,-,TRBJ1-5,TRBV20-1,CSAREAATNQPQHF,TGCAGTGCTAGAGAGGCGGCAACAAATCAGCCCCAGCATTTT
few,-,TRBJ1-1,TRBV19,CASSISRMGNTEAFF,TGTGCCAGTAGTATCAGTCGGATGGGGAACACTGAAGCTTTCTTT
few,TRBD2,TRBJ2-3,TRBV7-2,CASSLNGGEHPNTQYF,TGTGCCAGCAGCTTAAACGGGGGGGAACACCCTAATACGCAGTATTTT
few,-,TRBJ2-3,TRBV13,CASSSTGKASTDTQYF,TGTGCCAGCAGCAGTACGGGGAAAGCTAGCACAGATACGCAGTATTTT
few,-,TRBJ1-3,TRBV7-9,CASSLDWGSGNTIYF,TGTGCCAGCAGCTTAGACTGGGGCTCTGGAAACACCATATATTTT
many,-,TRBJ1-5,TRBV7-9,CASSFQGHQPQHF,TGTGCCAGCAGCTTCCAGGGCCATCAGCCCCAGCATTTT
many,TRBD1,TRBJ2-1,TRBV6-1,CASSNRGPTYNEQFF,TGTGCCAGCAGCAACAGGGGCCCGACCTACAATGAGCAGTTCTTC
few,-,TRBJ1-2,TRBV5-1,CASSLTGTTYGYTF,TGCGCCAGCAGCTTGACCGGGACAACCTATGGCTACACCTTC
few,TRBD2,TRBJ2-5,TRBV11-2,CASSATSGGAWETQYF,TGTGCCAGCAGCGCCACTAGCGGGGGGGCATGGGAGACCCAGTACTTC
few,-,TRBJ1-2,TRBV7-9,CASSLGLSNYGYTF,TGTGCCAGCAGCTTAGGGCTGTCCAACTATGGCTACACCTTC
many,TRBD2,TRBJ2-1,TRBV18,CASSPMGLASGNEQFF,TGTGCCAGCTCGCCGATGGGACTAGCTTCCGGAAATGAGCAGTTCTTC
few,-,TRBJ2-1,TRBV4-3,CASSQLGGGGNEQFF,TGCGCCAGCAGCCAATTGGGGGGAGGCGGAAATGAGCAGTTCTTC
-,-,TRBJ2-3,TRBV5-4,CASSLSDLRNTQYF,TGTGCCAGCAGCTTGTCCGACTTACGAAATACGCAGTATTTT
-,-,TRBJ2-1,TRBV20-1,CSAGSDPSRYEQFF,TGCAGTGCCGGATCGGACCCCTCGCGATATGAGCAGTTCTTC
few,-,TRBJ2-1,TRBV6-5,CASSYSGGYQFF,TGTGCCAGCAGTTACTCCGGAGGTTATCAGTTCTTC
-,-,TRBJ1-6,TRBV4-3,CASSQDVRGRGPLHF,TGCGCCAGCAGCCAAGATGTAAGGGGAAGGGGACCCCTCCACTTT
few,-,TRBJ2-3,TRBV28,CASSLREPSTDTQYF,TGTGCCAGCAGCCTCAGGGAACCTAGCACAGATACGCAGTATTTT
-,-,TRBJ2-3,TRBV5-1,CASSLVLGATDTQYF,TGCGCCAGCAGCTTGGTTCTGGGGGCCACAGATACGCAGTATTTT
few,-,TRBJ2-2,TRBV18,CASSPDRGFTGELFF,TGTGCCAGCTCACCAGATCGAGGGTTCACCGGGGAGCTGTTTTTT
-,-,TRBJ2-5,TRBV5-1,CASSLEGKSQETQYF,TGCGCCAGCAGCTTGGAAGGGAAGTCACAAGAGACCCAGTACTTC
many,-,TRBJ2-7,TRBV30,CAWSVGYEQYF,TGTGCCTGGAGTGTAGGGTACGAGCAGTACTTC